This T cell receptor beta chain is from a study of CD8+ T cells in alopecia areata. Study-wide background: Each of the treated patients was given oral tofacitinib, 5 to 10 mg twice daily, for moderate-to-severe alopecia areata. Scalp area affected, as a percentage, set the severity score of treated patients.

Germline CDR1 reads MNHEY; CDR2 reads SVGAGI. The CDR3 runs 14 residues. V lost 2 bases and J lost 6, with 13 bases in between. Sequencing used cDNA as its template, made by extracting RNA and reverse transcribing it. Clones were read by immunoSEQ multiplex PCR, and TCRdb kept only the in-frame ones, dropping some. This sample has a few hundred thousand clones, with more than 30% found just once. Treatment specified: oral pan-JAK inhibitor, 5-10 mg twice daily. Those with alopecia areata gave lesional scalp punch biopsies and peripheral blood. The receptor's source is a human donor with alopecia areata. The V call is TRBV6-5, the J call TRBJ1-1, with a tentative D call TRBD1 (5 bases). Sequenced here: CD4+ T cells sorted from blood, sampled at week 34, from a patient treated with tofacitinib. As DNA, the CDR3 is TGTGCCAGCAGTTACGCACGGGGGGTGGCTGAAGCTTTCTTT. Translated, it gives CASSYARGVAEAFF.